The rows below give T cell receptor beta chains drawn from one sample of a study of shared clonotypes between healthy human individuals. Data came from immunoSEQ multiplex PCR; TCRdb stores just in-frame clones and leaves some out. The table has a few hundred thousand clones, 80% to 90% seen once. The sequenced sample consisted of memory CD8+ T cells sorted from blood. These receptors were obtained from a man younger than 30 in good health. Both conserved end residues are part of each CDR3. Each record gives: V gene, D gene, J gene, CDR3 protein, CDR3 DNA. The D gene is left open where the match is weak.

v_gene: TRBV4-1; d_gene: NA; j_gene: TRBJ2-7; CDR3aa: CASSQDTGTLSSYEQYF; CDR3nt: TGCGCCAGCAGCCAAGATACCGGGACATTGAGCTCCTACGAGCAGTACTTC
v_gene: TRBV10-3; d_gene: NA; j_gene: TRBJ2-7; CDR3aa: CASGKGKRGYEQYF; CDR3nt: TGTGCCAGCGGCAAGGGTAAGAGAGGCTACGAGCAGTACTTC
v_gene: TRBV7-2; d_gene: NA; j_gene: TRBJ1-1; CDR3aa: CASSLEEGRTEAFF; CDR3nt: TGTGCCAGCAGCTTAGAAGAAGGTCGCACTGAAGCTTTCTTT
v_gene: TRBV7-2; d_gene: NA; j_gene: TRBJ2-2; CDR3aa: CASSLVGGELFF; CDR3nt: TGTGCCAGCAGCTTAGTCGGCGGGGAGCTGTTTTTT
v_gene: TRBV4-3; d_gene: NA; j_gene: TRBJ2-1; CDR3aa: CASSQDRIWSEQFF; CDR3nt: TGCGCCAGCAGCCAAGATAGGATTTGGAGTGAGCAGTTCTTC
v_gene: TRBV7-6; d_gene: TRBD1; j_gene: TRBJ1-1; CDR3aa: CASSLESGGEEAFF; CDR3nt: TGTGCCAGCAGCTTAGAGTCAGGGGGTGAGGAAGCTTTCTTT
v_gene: TRBV25-1; d_gene: TRBD1; j_gene: TRBJ1-4; CDR3aa: CASSESVTYRDRAIKLFF; CDR3nt: TGTGCCAGCAGTGAAAGCGTGACTTACCGGGACAGGGCGATAAAACTGTTTTTT
v_gene: TRBV30; d_gene: TRBD2; j_gene: TRBJ2-7; CDR3aa: CAWSLGAGVFHEQYF; CDR3nt: TGTGCCTGGAGTCTCGGGGCGGGAGTGTTCCACGAGCAGTACTTC
v_gene: TRBV10-1; d_gene: NA; j_gene: TRBJ2-7; CDR3aa: CASRMTADPSSYEQYF; CDR3nt: TGCGCCAGCCGAATGACGGCAGACCCAAGCTCCTACGAGCAGTACTTC
v_gene: TRBV6-5; d_gene: NA; j_gene: TRBJ1-6; CDR3aa: CASSYQDTHNSPLHF; CDR3nt: TGTGCCAGCAGTTATCAGGACACACATAATTCACCCCTCCACTTT
v_gene: TRBV27; d_gene: TRBD1; j_gene: TRBJ2-2; CDR3aa: CASRHRGQPTGELFF; CDR3nt: TGTGCCAGCAGGCACAGGGGGCAACCCACCGGGGAGCTGTTTTTT
v_gene: TRBV5-6; d_gene: NA; j_gene: TRBJ1-5; CDR3aa: CASSSSVAQPQHF; CDR3nt: TGTGCCAGCAGCTCATCGGTCGCTCAGCCCCAGCATTTT
v_gene: TRBV7-9; d_gene: TRBD1; j_gene: TRBJ1-2; CDR3aa: CASSPVGQYLYGYTF; CDR3nt: TGTGCCAGCAGCCCTGTGGGACAGTACCTCTATGGCTACACCTTC
v_gene: TRBV27; d_gene: NA; j_gene: TRBJ1-1; CDR3aa: CASSLISWGRTEAFF; CDR3nt: TGTGCCAGCAGTTTAATCTCTTGGGGGCGCACTGAAGCTTTCTTT
v_gene: TRBV29-1; d_gene: NA; j_gene: TRBJ2-7; CDR3aa: CSVELAGSYEQYF; CDR3nt: TGCAGCGTTGAATTGGCAGGGTCCTACGAGCAGTACTTC
v_gene: TRBV7-9; d_gene: NA; j_gene: TRBJ2-7; CDR3aa: CASSPYPQGSSYEQYF; CDR3nt: TGTGCCAGCAGCCCTTACCCCCAGGGGAGCTCCTACGAGCAGTACTTC
v_gene: TRBV4-1; d_gene: TRBD2; j_gene: TRBJ2-1; CDR3aa: CASSPVLAGGSDEQFF; CDR3nt: TGCGCCAGCAGCCCAGTACTAGCGGGGGGGTCGGATGAGCAGTTCTTC
v_gene: TRBV25-1; d_gene: TRBD1; j_gene: TRBJ2-7; CDR3aa: CASSEMGQGYEQYF; CDR3nt: TGTGCCAGCAGTGAAATGGGACAGGGATACGAGCAGTACTTC
v_gene: TRBV5-1; d_gene: TRBD1; j_gene: TRBJ2-2; CDR3aa: CASSLSYYRGRLNTGELFF; CDR3nt: TGCGCCAGCAGCTTATCCTACTACAGGGGGCGCCTGAACACCGGGGAGCTGTTTTTT